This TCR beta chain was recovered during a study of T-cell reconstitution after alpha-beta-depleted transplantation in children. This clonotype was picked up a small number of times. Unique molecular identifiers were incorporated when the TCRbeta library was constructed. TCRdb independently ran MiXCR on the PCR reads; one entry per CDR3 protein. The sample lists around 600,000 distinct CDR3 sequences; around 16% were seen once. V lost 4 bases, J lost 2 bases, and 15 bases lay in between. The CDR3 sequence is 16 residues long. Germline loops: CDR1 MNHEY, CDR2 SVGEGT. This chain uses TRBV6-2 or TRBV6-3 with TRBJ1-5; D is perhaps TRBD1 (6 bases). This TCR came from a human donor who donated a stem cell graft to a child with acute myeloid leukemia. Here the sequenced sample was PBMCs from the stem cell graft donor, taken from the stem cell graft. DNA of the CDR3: TGTGCCAGCAGTTCCACAGCGGGGGCACGCAATCAGCCCCAGCATTTT. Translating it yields CASSSTAGARNQPQHF.